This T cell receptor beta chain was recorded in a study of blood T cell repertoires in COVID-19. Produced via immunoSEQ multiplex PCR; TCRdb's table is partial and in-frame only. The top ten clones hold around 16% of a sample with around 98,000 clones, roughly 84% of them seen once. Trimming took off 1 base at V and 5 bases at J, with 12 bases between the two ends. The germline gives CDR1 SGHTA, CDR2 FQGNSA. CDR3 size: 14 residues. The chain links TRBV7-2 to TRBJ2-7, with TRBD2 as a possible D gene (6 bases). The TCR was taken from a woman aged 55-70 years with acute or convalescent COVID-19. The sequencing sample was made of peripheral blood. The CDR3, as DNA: TGTGCCAGCAGCTTAGATCCGGGGGAACACGAGCAGTACTTC. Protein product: CASSLDPGEHEQYF.